This T cell receptor beta chain derives from a study of blood T cell repertoires in COVID-19. Across the study: Acute-phase and convalescent COVID-19 samples originated in the United States, Italy and Spain.

As processed by the authors: It was from reference gene primer amplification that nucleated cell counts were estimated. Clones were read by immunoSEQ multiplex PCR, and TCRdb kept only the in-frame ones, dropping some. V, J and clone size are those of that table, while D and trimming were read from the DNA. The sample carries tens of thousands of clones, around 88% recorded once. Germline-derived CDR1 and CDR2 are MDHEN and SYDVKM. V lost 5 bases and J lost 0, with 10 bases in between. The CDR3 loop spans 14 amino acids. The receptor comes from a human donor in a cohort sampled during active COVID-19. This chain uses TRBV28 with TRBJ1-1, with a tentative D call TRBD1 (6 bases). The sequencing sample was made of peripheral blood. Written as DNA, the CDR3 is TGTGCCAGCAGTGAAACAGGGCTGAACACTGAAGCTTTCTTT. As protein: CASSETGLNTEAFF.